A selection of T cell receptor beta chains follows, all from one sample in a study of T cells in Graves' hyperthyroidism and ophthalmopathy. TCRdb passed the multiplex PCR reads through MiXCR, listing each CDR3 protein once. Of some 500,000 distinct CDR3 sequences in the sample, around 15% were seen once. The sequenced material came from blood. The receptors shown here come from a woman younger than 45 with Graves' ophthalmopathy. CDR3s include the opening cysteine and the closing phenylalanine or tryptophan. D genes are given only for firm matches. Not all rows give a size; the values are once, few, many and, for expanded clones, a class.

>few|TRBV3-1|TRBJ2-2|NA
CASSQGIGVTGELFF
TGTGCCAGCAGCCAAGGTATCGGGGTCACCGGGGAGCTGTTTTTT
>few|TRBV19|TRBJ2-7|TRBD1
CASSPGNRGYEQYF
TGTGCCAGTAGCCCTGGAAACAGGGGCTACGAGCAGTACTTC
>NA|TRBV20-1|TRBJ2-3|NA
CSARVTGARGDTQYF
TGCAGTGCTAGAGTAACGGGAGCTAGGGGAGATACGCAGTATTTT
>many|TRBV3-1|TRBJ2-7|TRBD2
CASSQAGGYEQYF
TGTGCCAGCAGCCAGGCGGGGGGGTACGAGCAGTACTTC
>NA|TRBV12-3/TRBV12-4|TRBJ2-5|NA
CASREDRQETQYF
TGTGCCAGCAGAGAGGACAGACAAGAGACCCAGTACTTC
>few|TRBV4-1|TRBJ1-6|TRBD1
CASSQVGQGASYNSPLHF
TGCGCCAGCAGCCAAGTGGGACAGGGGGCGTCCTATAATTCACCCCTCCACTTT
>many|TRBV30|TRBJ2-7|TRBD2
CAWSHPPGTSGSMGEQYF
TGTGCCTGGAGTCACCCACCCGGGACTAGCGGGAGTATGGGGGAGCAGTACTTC
>few|TRBV5-1|TRBJ1-2|NA
CASSLDSSNYGYTF
TGCGCCAGCAGCTTAGACAGTTCTAACTATGGCTACACCTTC
>NA|TRBV29-1|TRBJ2-2|TRBD1
CSVPLPGTENTGELFF
TGCAGCGTTCCTCTTCCCGGGACAGAGAACACCGGGGAGCTGTTTTTT
>few|TRBV6-1|TRBJ1-1|TRBD1
CASRETGLPEAFF
TGTGCCAGCAGAGAGACAGGGCTGCCTGAAGCTTTCTTT
>many|TRBV18|TRBJ1-1|NA
CASQGLLNTEAFF
TGTGCCAGCCAGGGACTGCTGAACACTGAAGCTTTCTTT
>few|TRBV2|TRBJ1-6|NA
CASVDQGFVGSPLHF
TGTGCCAGCGTTGATCAGGGGTTCGTGGGTTCACCCCTCCACTTT
>few|TRBV6-2/TRBV6-3|TRBJ2-7|NA
CASSYSGGNYEQYF
TGTGCCAGCAGTTACTCAGGCGGGAACTACGAGCAGTACTTC
>few|TRBV11-2|TRBJ1-1|NA
CASSLDPDARTEAFF
TGTGCCAGCAGCTTAGATCCGGATGCGAGGACTGAAGCTTTCTTT
>once|TRBV5-1|TRBJ2-2|TRBD2
CASSLGLAGYTGELFF
TGCGCCAGCAGCTTGGGGTTAGCGGGATACACCGGGGAGCTGTTTTTT
>few|TRBV4-3|TRBJ2-7|TRBD1
CASSQDWRQGNYEQYF
TGCGCCAGCAGCCAAGATTGGCGACAGGGAAACTACGAGCAGTACTTC
>NA|TRBV19|TRBJ1-1|NA
CASSPWGGEGTEAFF
TGTGCCAGTAGTCCTTGGGGGGGTGAGGGCACTGAAGCTTTCTTT
>many|TRBV27|TRBJ2-7|TRBD2
CASGLAGVGSEQYF
TGTGCCAGCGGATTAGCGGGAGTAGGCTCCGAGCAGTACTTC
>many|TRBV30|TRBJ1-5|NA
CAWGGAGNQPQHF
TGTGCCTGGGGGGGGGCGGGCAATCAGCCCCAGCATTTT
>many|TRBV6-2/TRBV6-3|TRBJ2-5|NA
CASSYPDLRETQYF
TGTGCCAGCAGTTACCCAGACTTGCGGGAGACCCAGTACTTC
>few|TRBV30|TRBJ2-1|NA
CAWSVRVGWGPSYNGQFF
TGTGCCTGGAGTGTAAGGGTCGGGTGGGGACCTTCCTACAATGGGCAGTTCTTC
>few|TRBV28|TRBJ1-1|NA
CASSFGATNTEAFF
TGTGCCAGCAGTTTCGGGGCAACCAACACTGAAGCTTTCTTT
>few|TRBV11-2|TRBJ1-2|NA
CASSLMPFRAGYTF
TGTGCCAGCAGCTTAATGCCGTTCAGGGCCGGCTACACCTTC
>NA|TRBV4-1|TRBJ1-6|NA
CASSPETGLNSPLHF
TGCGCCAGCAGCCCTGAAACAGGTCTCAATTCACCCCTCCACTTT
>many|TRBV30|TRBJ1-5|NA
CAWSAIGYSNQPQHF
TGTGCCTGGAGTGCAATCGGTTATAGCAATCAGCCCCAGCATTTT
>many|TRBV12-3/TRBV12-4|TRBJ2-7|NA
CASSSTGGAAREQYF
TGTGCCAGCAGTTCCACCGGTGGAGCGGCACGGGAGCAGTACTTC
>NA|TRBV15|TRBJ1-4|NA
CATSRQQNEKLFF
TGTGCCACCAGCAGACAGCAGAATGAAAAACTGTTTTTT
>few|TRBV6-2/TRBV6-3|TRBJ2-7|TRBD1
CATSKWLGQEMNYEQYF
TGTGCCACCAGCAAGTGGCTAGGACAGGAGATGAATTACGAGCAGTACTTC
>few|TRBV30|TRBJ2-7|NA
CAWSQGGYEQYF
TGTGCCTGGAGCCAGGGGGGCTACGAGCAGTACTTC
>many|TRBV20-1|TRBJ1-5|TRBD1
CSAATGANNQPQHF
TGCAGTGCTGCGACAGGGGCCAACAATCAGCCCCAGCATTTT
>NA|TRBV6-1|TRBJ2-2|NA
CASDNRLAIGTGELFF
TGTGCCAGCGATAACCGTCTGGCGATAGGAACCGGGGAGCTGTTTTTT
>many|TRBV7-2|TRBJ1-5|TRBD1
CASSLATGRGQPQHF
TGTGCCAGCAGCTTAGCGACAGGGCGGGGACAGCCCCAGCATTTT
>NA|TRBV19|TRBJ2-3|TRBD2
CASRAGGTDTQYF
TGTGCCAGTAGGGCGGGAGGAACAGATACGCAGTATTTT
>many|TRBV7-2|TRBJ1-4|NA
CASSLPTGLDSEKLFF
TGTGCCAGCAGCTTACCTACAGGTTTGGATTCGGAAAAACTGTTTTTT
>few|TRBV7-6|TRBJ2-2|TRBD1
CASSLVPQGTGELFF
TGTGCCAGCAGCTTAGTCCCACAGGGGACCGGGGAGCTGTTTTTT
>NA|TRBV27|TRBJ2-6|TRBD1
CASSSAGQGPGSGANVLTF
TGTGCCAGCAGTTCCGCCGGACAGGGACCCGGCTCTGGGGCCAACGTCCTGACTTTC
>many|TRBV28|TRBJ2-6|NA
CASSFVDSGANVLTF
TGTGCCAGCAGTTTCGTTGACTCTGGGGCCAACGTCCTGACTTTC
>NA|TRBV20-1|TRBJ2-2|NA
CSARDSQGFTGELFF
TGCAGTGCTAGAGATTCACAGGGCTTCACCGGGGAGCTGTTTTTT
>few|TRBV7-2|TRBJ1-2|TRBD1
CASSLYVQGSYGYTF
TGTGCCAGCAGCTTATACGTACAGGGGTCCTATGGCTACACCTTC
>many|TRBV4-1|TRBJ1-1|TRBD1
CASSQGGLPGQGDEAFF
TGCGCCAGCAGCCAAGGGGGACTTCCGGGACAGGGCGATGAAGCTTTCTTT